This T cell receptor (beta chain) was captured in a study of blood T cell repertoires in COVID-19. The wider study: Samples representing acute and convalescent COVID-19 were sourced from the United States, Italy and Spain. T cells, B-cell-depleted T cells, or PBMCs supplied cDNA or gDNA.

Germline V gene sequence: CDR1 SEHNR, CDR2 FQNEAQ (reference sequence). The CDR3 loop spans 18 amino acids. Trimming removed 3 bases from V and 2 bases from J, with 17 bases in between. The data were produced by immunoSEQ multiplex PCR, yet TCRdb's version contains in-frame clones alone and is incomplete. This sample has about 340,000 clones, with around 80% found just once. The receptor was isolated from a man aged 25 to 40 with active or convalescent COVID-19. Sequencing was done on a sample of peripheral blood. The rearrangement joins TRBV7-9 to TRBJ1-6, with TRBD1 as a possible D gene (5 bases). The CDR3 bases are TGTGCCAGCAGCTTGACCCAGGGTGGGTCGGCCTATAATTCACCCCTCCACTTT. Amino acids: CASSLTQGGSAYNSPLHF. Variable domain in full (rest from reference TRBV7-9 and TRBJ1-6): DTGVSQNPRHKITKRGQNVTFRCDPISEHNRLYWYRQTLGQGPEFLTYFQNEAQLEKSRLLSDRFSAERPKGSFSTLEIQRTEQGDSAMYLCASSLTQGGSAYNSPLHFGNGTRLTVT.